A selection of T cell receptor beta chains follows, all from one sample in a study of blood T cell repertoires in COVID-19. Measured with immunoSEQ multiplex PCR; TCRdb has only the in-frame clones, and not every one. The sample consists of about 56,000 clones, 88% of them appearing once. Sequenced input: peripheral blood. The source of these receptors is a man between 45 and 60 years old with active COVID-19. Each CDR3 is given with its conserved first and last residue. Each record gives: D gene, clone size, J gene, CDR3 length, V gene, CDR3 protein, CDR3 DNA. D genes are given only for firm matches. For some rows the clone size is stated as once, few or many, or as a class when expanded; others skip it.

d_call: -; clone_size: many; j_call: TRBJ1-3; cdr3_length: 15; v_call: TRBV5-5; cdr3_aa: CASSLTLLQGYTIYF; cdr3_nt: TGTGCCAGCAGCTTGACACTGCTACAGGGATACACCATATATTTT
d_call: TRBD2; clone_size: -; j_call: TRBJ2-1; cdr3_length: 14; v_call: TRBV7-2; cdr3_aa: CASSPSGTSGRGFF; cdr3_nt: TGTGCCAGCAGCCCATCCGGGACTAGCGGGAGAGGGTTCTTC
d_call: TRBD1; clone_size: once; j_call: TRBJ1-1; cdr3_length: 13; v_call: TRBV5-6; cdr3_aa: CASRSYRGAEAFF; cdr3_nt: TGTGCCAGCAGGTCGTACAGGGGAGCTGAAGCTTTCTTT
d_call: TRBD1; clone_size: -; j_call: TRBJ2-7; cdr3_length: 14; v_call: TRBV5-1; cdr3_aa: CASSLMDRAREQYF; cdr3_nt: TGCGCCAGCAGCTTGATGGACAGGGCCCGCGAGCAGTACTTC
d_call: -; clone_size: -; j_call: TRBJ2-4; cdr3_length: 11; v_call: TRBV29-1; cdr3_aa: CSVVNGNIQYF; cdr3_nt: TGCAGCGTTGTGAACGGGAACATTCAGTACTTC
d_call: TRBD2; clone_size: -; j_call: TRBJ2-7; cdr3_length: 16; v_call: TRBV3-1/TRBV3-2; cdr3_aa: CASSQYSGGEAYEQYF; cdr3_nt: TGTGCCAGCAGCCAATACAGCGGGGGGGAGGCCTACGAGCAGTACTTC
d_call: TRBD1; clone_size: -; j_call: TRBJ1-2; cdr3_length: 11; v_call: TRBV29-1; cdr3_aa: CSAEGTGDYTF; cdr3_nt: TGCAGCGCGGAGGGTACAGGGGACTACACCTTC
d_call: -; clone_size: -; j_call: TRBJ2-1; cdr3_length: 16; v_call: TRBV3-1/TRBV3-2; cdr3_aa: CASSQEENGGPGEQFF; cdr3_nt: TGTGCCAGCAGCCAAGAGGAGAACGGGGGGCCCGGTGAGCAGTTCTTC
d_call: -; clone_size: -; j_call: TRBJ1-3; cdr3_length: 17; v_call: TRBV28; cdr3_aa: CASSPSRQVSSGNTIYF; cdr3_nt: TGTGCCAGCAGTCCCTCCAGACAGGTCAGCTCTGGAAACACCATATATTTT
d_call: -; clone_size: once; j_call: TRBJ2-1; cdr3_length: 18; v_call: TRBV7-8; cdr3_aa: CASSSRGRTLIVDNEQFF; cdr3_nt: TGTGCCAGCAGTAGCCGCGGGCGTACCTTAATCGTCGACAATGAGCAGTTCTTC
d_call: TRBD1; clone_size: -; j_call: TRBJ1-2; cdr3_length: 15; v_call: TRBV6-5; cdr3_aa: CASKVGTGGAYGYTF; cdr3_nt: TGTGCCAGCAAAGTCGGGACAGGGGGCGCGTATGGCTACACCTTC
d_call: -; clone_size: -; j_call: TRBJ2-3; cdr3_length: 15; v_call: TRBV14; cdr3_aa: CASSLRLGGTDTQYF; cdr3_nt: TGTGCCAGCAGCCTTCGACTAGGTGGCACAGATACGCAGTATTTT
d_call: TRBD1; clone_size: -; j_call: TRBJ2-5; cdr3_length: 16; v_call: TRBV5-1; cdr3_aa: CASSLTPTGGGETQYF; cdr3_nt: TGCGCCAGCAGCTTGACTCCTACAGGGGGCGGTGAGACCCAGTACTTC
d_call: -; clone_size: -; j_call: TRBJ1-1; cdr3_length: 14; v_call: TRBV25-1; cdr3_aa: CASSASRGQTEAFF; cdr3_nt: TGTGCCAGCAGTGCTTCCCGGGGTCAGACTGAAGCTTTCTTT
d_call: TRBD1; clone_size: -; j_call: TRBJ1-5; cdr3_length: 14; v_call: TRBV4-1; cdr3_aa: CASSQPGQGKPQHF; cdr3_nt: TGCGCCAGCAGCCAGCCGGGACAGGGCAAGCCCCAGCATTTT
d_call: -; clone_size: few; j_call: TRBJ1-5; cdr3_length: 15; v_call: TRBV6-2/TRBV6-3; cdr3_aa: CASSRNSDSNQPQHF; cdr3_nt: TGTGCCAGCAGCCGAAACTCTGATAGCAATCAGCCCCAGCATTTT
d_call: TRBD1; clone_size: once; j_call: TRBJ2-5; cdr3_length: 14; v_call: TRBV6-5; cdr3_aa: CASSLQGNQETQYF; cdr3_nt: TGTGCCAGCAGTTTACAGGGGAACCAAGAGACCCAGTACTTC
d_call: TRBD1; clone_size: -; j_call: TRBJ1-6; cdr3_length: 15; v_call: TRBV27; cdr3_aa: CASSLDATGTPPLHF; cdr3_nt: TGTGCCAGCAGTTTAGACGCGACAGGGACTCCACCCCTCCACTTT
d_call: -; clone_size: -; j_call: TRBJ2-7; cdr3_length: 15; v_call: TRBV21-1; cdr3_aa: CASSPLGTGTYEQYF; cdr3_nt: TGTGCCAGCAGCCCCCTAGGTACAGGGACCTACGAGCAGTACTTC
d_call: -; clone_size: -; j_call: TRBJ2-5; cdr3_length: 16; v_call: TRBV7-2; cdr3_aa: CASSLTSFQYQETQYF; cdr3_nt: TGTGCCAGCAGCTTAACCTCCTTTCAGTACCAAGAGACCCAGTACTTC
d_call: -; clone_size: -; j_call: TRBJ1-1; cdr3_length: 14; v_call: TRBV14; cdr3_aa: CASSQAGGKTEAFF; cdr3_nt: TGTGCCAGCAGCCAAGCTGGAGGGAAGACTGAAGCTTTCTTT
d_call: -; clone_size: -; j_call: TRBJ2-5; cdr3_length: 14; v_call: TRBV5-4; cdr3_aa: CASSLTREEETQYF; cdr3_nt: TGTGCCAGCAGCTTGACCAGGGAGGAGGAGACCCAGTACTTC
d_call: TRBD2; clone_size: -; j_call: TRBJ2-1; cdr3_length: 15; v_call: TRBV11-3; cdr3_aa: CASSFTSGGANEQFF; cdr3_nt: TGTGCCAGCAGCTTCACTAGCGGGGGGGCCAATGAGCAGTTCTTC
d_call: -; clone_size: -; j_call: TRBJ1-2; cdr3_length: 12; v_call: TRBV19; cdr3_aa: CASSIRGYGYTF; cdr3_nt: TGTGCCAGTAGTATCCGGGGCTATGGCTACACCTTC
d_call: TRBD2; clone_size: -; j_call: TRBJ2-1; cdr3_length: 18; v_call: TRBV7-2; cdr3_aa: CASSLGRTSGLSHNEQFF; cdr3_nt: TGTGCCAGCAGCTTAGGGAGGACTAGCGGACTTTCTCACAATGAGCAGTTCTTC
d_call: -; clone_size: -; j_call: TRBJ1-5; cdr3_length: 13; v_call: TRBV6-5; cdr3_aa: CASSPQGFQPQHF; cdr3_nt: TGTGCCAGCAGTCCGCAGGGATTTCAGCCCCAGCATTTT